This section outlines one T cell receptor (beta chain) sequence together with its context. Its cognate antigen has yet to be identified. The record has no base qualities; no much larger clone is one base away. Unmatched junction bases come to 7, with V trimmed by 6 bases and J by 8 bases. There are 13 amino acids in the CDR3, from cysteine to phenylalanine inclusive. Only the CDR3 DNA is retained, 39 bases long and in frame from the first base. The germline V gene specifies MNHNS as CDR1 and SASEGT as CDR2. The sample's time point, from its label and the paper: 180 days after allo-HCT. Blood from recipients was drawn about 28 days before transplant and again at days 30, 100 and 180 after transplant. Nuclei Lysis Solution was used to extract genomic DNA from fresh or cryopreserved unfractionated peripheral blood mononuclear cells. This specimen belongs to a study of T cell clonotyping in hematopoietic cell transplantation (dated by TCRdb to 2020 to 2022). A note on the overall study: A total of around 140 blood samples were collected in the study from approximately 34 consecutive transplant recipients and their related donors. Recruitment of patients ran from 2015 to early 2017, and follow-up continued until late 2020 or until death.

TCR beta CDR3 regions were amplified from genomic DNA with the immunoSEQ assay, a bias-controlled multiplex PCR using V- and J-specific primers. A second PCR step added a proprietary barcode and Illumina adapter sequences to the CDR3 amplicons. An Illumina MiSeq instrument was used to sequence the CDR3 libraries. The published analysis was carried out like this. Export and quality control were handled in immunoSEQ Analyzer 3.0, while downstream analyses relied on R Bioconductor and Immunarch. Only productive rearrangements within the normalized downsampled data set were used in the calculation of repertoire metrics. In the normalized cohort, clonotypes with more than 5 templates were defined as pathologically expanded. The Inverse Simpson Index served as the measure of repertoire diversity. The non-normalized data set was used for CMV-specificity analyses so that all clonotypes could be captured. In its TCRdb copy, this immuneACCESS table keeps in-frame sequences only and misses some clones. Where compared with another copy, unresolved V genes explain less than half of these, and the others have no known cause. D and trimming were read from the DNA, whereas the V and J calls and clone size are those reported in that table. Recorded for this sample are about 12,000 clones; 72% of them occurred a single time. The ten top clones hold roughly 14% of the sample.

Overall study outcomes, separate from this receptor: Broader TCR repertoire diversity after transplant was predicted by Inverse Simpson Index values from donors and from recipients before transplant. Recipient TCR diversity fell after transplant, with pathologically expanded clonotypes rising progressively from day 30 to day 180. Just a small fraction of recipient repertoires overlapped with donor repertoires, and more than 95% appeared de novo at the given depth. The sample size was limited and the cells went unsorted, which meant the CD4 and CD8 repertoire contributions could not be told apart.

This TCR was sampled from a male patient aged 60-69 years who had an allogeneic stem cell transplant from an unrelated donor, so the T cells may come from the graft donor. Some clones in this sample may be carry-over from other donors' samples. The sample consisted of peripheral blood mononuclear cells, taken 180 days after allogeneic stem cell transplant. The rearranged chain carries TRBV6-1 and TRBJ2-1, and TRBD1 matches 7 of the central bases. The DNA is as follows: TGTGCCAGCAGCCGGACAGGTACCGATGAGCAGTTCTTC. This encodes CASSRTGTDEQFF.